These 14 T cell receptor beta chains were sequenced from one sample in a study of shared clonotypes between healthy human individuals. Assay: immunoSEQ multiplex PCR; the TCRdb copy retains only in-frame clones and omits some. Of a few million clones in the sample, about 94% were seen once. Naive CD8 cells were CD45RO-negative, positively selected for CCR7, excluding terminally differentiated effector memory CD45RA+ cells. The sequenced sample consisted of naive CD8+ T cells from PBMCs. Every receptor here comes from a man in his late teens or twenties in good health. Some clones in this sample may be carry-over from other donors' samples.

The chain carries TRBV19 and TRBJ1-1, with a weak D call TRBD1 (5 bases). Between the trimmed V and J ends, which lost 6 bases and 1 base, there was a span of 21 bases. Germline assignment: CDR1 LNHDA and CDR2 SQIVND (reference sequence). The CDR3 has 17 amino acids. CDR3 in amino acids: CASSPLQGKGWNTEAFF. The CDR3 nucleotides read TGTGCCAGTAGCCCGCTGCAAGGCAAGGGGTGGAACACTGAAGCTTTCTTT.

The chain is built from TRBV30 and TRBJ1-1; D gene uncertain. Looked up from germline, CDR1 is GTSNPN and CDR2 is SVGIG (reference sequence). Trimming pared 0 bases from V and 4 bases from J, leaving 6 bases between. This CDR3 is 12 amino acids long. The CDR3, as DNA: TGTGCCTGGAGTGTACGGGGCACTGAAGCTTTCTTT. Its protein is CAWSVRGTEAFF.

To note about this clone: A read error may produce the germline difference seen at one junction end. The chain joins TRBV29-1 to TRBJ2-7; TRBD2 aligns across 12 bases. Germline-derived CDR1 and CDR2 are SQVTM and ANQGSEA. CDR3 size: 14 residues. The CDR3 bases are TGCAGCGTTGAATCTTCGACTAGCGGGAGACCCCTGGACTTC. It codes for CSVESSTSGRPLDF.

Regarding this clone: Within the sample, other DNA sequences also encode this same CDR3. V gene TRBV11-2 combines with J gene TRBJ2-7; D gene uncertain. The CDR3 loop spans 11 amino acids. V was clipped by 8 bases and J by 0 bases, with 5 bases between them. Germline V gene data show CDR1 as SGHAT and CDR2 as FQNNGV. CDR3 nucleotides: TGTGCCAGCTCTTCCTCCTACGAGCAGTACTTC. It yields the protein CASSSSYEQYF.

The rearrangement joins TRBV7-9 to TRBJ2-5, with 9 bases fitting TRBD1. Germline V gene lookup returns CDR1 SEHNR and CDR2 FQNEAQ (reference sequence). The CDR3 runs to 14 residues. Trimming at V came to 5 bases and at J to 1 base, leaving 2 bases not matched to a gene. The CDR3, as DNA: TGTGCCAGCAGCGCGACAGGGGGCCAAGAGACCCAGTACTTC. This translates into CASSATGGQETQYF.

A single count supports this clone. Here the CDR3 reads CASSVGPGGYEQYF. For the CDR3, the DNA is TGTGCCAGCAGCGTAGGTCCAGGGGGTTACGAGCAGTACTTC. The J gene is TRBJ2-7, the V gene TRBV9, with 7 bases lining up with TRBD1. Germline V gene lookup returns CDR1 SGDLS and CDR2 YYNGEE. The CDR3 sequence is 14 residues long. V shed 0 bases, J shed 4 bases, and the junction held 4 bases outside the gene matches. Using reference TRBV9 and TRBJ2-7 for the parts outside the CDR3, the full variable domain is DSGVTQTPKHLITATGQRVTLRCSPRSGDLSVYWYQQSLDQGLQFLIQYYNGEERAKGNILERFSAQQFPDLHSELNLSSLELGDSALYFCASSVGPGGYEQYFGPGTRLTVT.

The rearrangement links TRBV7-9 to TRBJ2-7, with 8 bases lining up with TRBD2. The CDR3 covers 12 residues. The germline V gene has CDR1 SEHNR and CDR2 FQNEAQ (reference sequence). DNA of the CDR3: TGTGTCATCGCGGGAGGCTCCTACGAGCAGTACTTC. Translating gives CVIAGGSYEQYF.

This chain joins TRBV2 and TRBJ2-1; D may be TRBD1 (7 bases). CDR3 length: 14 residues. V lost 6 bases, J lost 4 bases, and 13 bases lay in between. Germline V gene sequence: CDR1 SNHLY, CDR2 FYNNEI. The CDR3 loop reads CASRGGQKYNEQFF. The CDR3, as DNA: TGTGCCAGCAGGGGGGGACAGAAGTACAATGAGCAGTTCTTC.

The chain joins TRBV6-5 to TRBJ2-2, with a weak D call TRBD2 (6 bases). The CDR3 extends over 15 amino acids. Germline-derived CDR1 and CDR2 are MNHEY and SVGAGI. The ends were cut back, 9 bases at V and 3 bases at J, with 17 bases in the middle. Here the CDR3 DNA reads TGTGCCAGTAGCGGCAGACTCTCTGACACCGGGGAGCTGTTTTTT. This gives the protein CASSGRLSDTGELFF.

The chain is built from TRBV4-1 and TRBJ1-1; 11 nucleotides agree with TRBD1. Germline loops: CDR1 MGHRA, CDR2 YSYEKL. The CDR3 extends over 15 amino acids. The ends lost 3 bases at V and 10 bases at J; junction bases unmatched: 10. The CDR3 is CASSHNRDRGTGAFF. In nucleotides, the CDR3 is TGCGCCAGCAGCCACAACCGGGACAGGGGGACCGGAGCTTTCTTT.

V is TRBV29-1 and J is TRBJ2-7, with 8 bases aligning to TRBD1. CDR3 length equals 15 residues. Unmatched junction bases numbered 5, after V lost 0 bases and J lost 1 base. From germline, CDR1 is SQVTM and CDR2 ANQGSEA. In DNA form, the CDR3 reads TGCAGCGTTGAAGATCCCCGGGACAGGTCCTACGAGCAGTACTTC. It encodes CSVEDPRDRSYEQYF.

V and J are TRBV18 and TRBJ2-3; TRBD1 agrees at 7 bases. Unmatched junction bases numbered 1, after V lost 5 bases and J lost 5 bases. Germline values: CDR1 KGHSH, CDR2 LQKENI. This CDR3 region has 12 residues. CDR3 nucleotides: TGTGCCAGCTCAGACAGGGAAGATACGCAGTATTTT. This encodes CASSDREDTQYF.

V usage is TRBV6-1 and J usage is TRBJ2-7; D might be TRBD1 or TRBD2, each matching 5 bases. V dropped 6 bases and J dropped 3 bases, with 18 bases sitting between them. The CDR3 is made up of 15 amino acids. Germline V gene lookup returns CDR1 MNHNS and CDR2 SASEGT. The CDR3 loop reads CASRTKSGGYYEQYF. Here the CDR3 DNA reads TGTGCCAGCAGAACAAAAAGTGGGGGTTACTACGAGCAGTACTTC.

As concerns this clone: Other DNA sequences in the same sample also yield this CDR3. The rearrangement links TRBV2 to TRBJ2-3; D perhaps matches TRBD2 (5 bases). The V gene's germline CDR1 is SNHLY and CDR2 FYNNEI. The CDR3 sequence is 13 residues long. The V and J ends lost 8 bases and 2 bases respectively, with 11 bases between them. As DNA, the CDR3 is TGTGCCAGCCCTGGACTGATCACAGATACGCAGTATTTT. Translated: CASPGLITDTQYF.